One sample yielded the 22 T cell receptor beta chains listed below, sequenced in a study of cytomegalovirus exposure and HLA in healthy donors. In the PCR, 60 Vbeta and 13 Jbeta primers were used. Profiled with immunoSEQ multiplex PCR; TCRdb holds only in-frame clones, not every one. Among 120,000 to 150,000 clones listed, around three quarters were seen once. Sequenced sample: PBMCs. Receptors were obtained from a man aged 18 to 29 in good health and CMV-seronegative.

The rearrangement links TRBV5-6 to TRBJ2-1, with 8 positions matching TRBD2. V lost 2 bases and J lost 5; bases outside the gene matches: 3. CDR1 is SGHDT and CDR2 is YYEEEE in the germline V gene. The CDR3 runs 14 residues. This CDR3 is CASSLSGLDNEQFF. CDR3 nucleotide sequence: TGTGCCAGCAGCTTATCGGGACTAGACAATGAGCAGTTCTTC. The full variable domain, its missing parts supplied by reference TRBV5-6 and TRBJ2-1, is DAGVTQSPTHLIKTRGQQVTLRCSPKSGHDTVSWYQQALGQGPQFIFQYYEEEERQRGNFPDRFSGHQFPNYSSELNVNALLLGDSALYLCASSLSGLDNEQFFGPGTRLTVL.

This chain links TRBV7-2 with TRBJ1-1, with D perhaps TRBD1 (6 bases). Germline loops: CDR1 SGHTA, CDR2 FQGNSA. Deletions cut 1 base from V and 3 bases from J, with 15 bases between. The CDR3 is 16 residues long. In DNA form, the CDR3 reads TGTGCCAGCAGCTTAGTCGGGGGGCTAACGGACACTGAAGCTTTCTTT. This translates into CASSLVGGLTDTEAFF.

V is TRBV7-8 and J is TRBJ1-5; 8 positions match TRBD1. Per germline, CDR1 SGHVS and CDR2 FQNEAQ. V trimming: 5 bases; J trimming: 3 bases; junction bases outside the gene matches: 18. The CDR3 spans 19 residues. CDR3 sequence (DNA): TGTGCCAGCAGCCCACGACAGGGGAATCCTTTTACAACCAATCAGCCCCAGCATTTT. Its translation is CASSPRQGNPFTTNQPQHF.

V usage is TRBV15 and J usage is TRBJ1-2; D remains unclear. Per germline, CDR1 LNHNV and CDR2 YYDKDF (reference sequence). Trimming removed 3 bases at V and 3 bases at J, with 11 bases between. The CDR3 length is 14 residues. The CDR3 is CATSSVDSHYGYTF. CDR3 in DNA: TGTGCCACCAGCAGCGTTGACTCGCACTATGGCTACACCTTC.

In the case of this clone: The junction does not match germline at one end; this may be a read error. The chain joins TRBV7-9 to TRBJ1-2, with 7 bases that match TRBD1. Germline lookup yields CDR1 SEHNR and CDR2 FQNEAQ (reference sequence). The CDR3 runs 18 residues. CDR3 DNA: TGTTCCAGCAGCCTAACAATGGGAAGACAGGGTAGGAACTATGGCTACACCTTC. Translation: CSSSLTMGRQGRNYGYTF.

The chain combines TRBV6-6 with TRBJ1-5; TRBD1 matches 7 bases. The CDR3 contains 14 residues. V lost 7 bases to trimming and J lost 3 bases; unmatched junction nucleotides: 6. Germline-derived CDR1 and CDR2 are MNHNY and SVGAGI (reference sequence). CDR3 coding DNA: TGTGCCAGCACTTCGGGACAGTTCAATCAGCCCCAGCATTTT. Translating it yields CASTSGQFNQPQHF.

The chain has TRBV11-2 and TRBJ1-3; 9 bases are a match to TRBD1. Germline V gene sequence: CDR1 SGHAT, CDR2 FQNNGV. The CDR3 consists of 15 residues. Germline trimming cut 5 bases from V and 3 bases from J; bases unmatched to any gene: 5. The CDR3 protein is CASSPDRGVGNTIYF. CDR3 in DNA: TGTGCCAGCAGCCCCGACAGGGGGGTTGGAAACACCATATATTTT.

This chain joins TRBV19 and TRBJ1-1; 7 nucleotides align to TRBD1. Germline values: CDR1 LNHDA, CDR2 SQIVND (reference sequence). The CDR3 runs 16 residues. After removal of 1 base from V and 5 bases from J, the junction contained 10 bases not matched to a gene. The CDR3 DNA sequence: TGTGCCAGTAGTATAGTACGGGGCAGGGGGAGTACTGAAGCTTTCTTT. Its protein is CASSIVRGRGSTEAFF.

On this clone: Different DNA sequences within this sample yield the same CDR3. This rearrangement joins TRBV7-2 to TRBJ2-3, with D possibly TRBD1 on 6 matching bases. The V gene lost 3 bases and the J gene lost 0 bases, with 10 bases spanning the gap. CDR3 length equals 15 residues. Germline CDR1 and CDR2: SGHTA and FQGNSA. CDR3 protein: CASSLAGASTDTQYF. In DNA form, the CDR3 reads TGTGCCAGCAGCTTGGCAGGGGCTAGCACAGATACGCAGTATTTT.

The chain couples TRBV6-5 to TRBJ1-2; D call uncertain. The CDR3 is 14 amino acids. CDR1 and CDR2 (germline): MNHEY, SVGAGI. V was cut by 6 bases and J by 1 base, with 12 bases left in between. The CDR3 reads CASSPGRINYGYTF. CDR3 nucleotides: TGTGCCAGCAGCCCTGGCAGGATTAACTATGGCTACACCTTC.

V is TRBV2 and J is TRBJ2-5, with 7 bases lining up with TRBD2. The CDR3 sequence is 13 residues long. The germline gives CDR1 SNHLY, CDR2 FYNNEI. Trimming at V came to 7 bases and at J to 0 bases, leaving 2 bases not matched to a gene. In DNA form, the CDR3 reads TGTGCCAGCATACTAGCGTACCAAGAGACCCAGTACTTC. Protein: CASILAYQETQYF.

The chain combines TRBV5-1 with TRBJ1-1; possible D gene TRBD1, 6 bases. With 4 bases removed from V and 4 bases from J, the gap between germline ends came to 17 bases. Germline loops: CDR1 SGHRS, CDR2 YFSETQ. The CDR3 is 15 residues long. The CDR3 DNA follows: TGCGCCAGCAGCAGTTACAGGGAGGGGGGCACTGAAGCTTTCTTT. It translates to CASSSYREGGTEAFF. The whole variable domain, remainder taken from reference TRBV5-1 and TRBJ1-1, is KAGVTQTPRYLIKTRGQQVTLSCSPISGHRSVSWYQQTPGQGLQFLFEYFSETQRNKGNFPGRFSGRQFSNSRSEMNVSTLELGDSALYLCASSSYREGGTEAFFGQGTRLTVV.

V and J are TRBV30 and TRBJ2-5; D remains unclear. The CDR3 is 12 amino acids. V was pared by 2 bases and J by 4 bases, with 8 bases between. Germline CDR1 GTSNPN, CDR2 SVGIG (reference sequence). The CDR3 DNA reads TGTGCCTGGAGTCTGAACGGAGAGACCCAGTACTTC. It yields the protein CAWSLNGETQYF.

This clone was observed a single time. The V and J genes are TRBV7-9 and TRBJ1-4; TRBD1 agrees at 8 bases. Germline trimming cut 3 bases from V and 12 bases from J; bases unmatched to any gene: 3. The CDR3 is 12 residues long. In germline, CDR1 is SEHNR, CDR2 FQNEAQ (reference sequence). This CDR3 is CASSLLQGELFF. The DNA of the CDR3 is TGTGCCAGCAGCTTGCTACAGGGGGAACTGTTTTTT.

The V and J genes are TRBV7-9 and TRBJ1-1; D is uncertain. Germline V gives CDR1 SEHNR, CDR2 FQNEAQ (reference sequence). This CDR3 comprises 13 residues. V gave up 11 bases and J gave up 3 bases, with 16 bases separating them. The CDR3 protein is CAYQSREDTEAFF. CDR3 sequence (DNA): TGTGCCTACCAATCCCGGGAGGACACTGAAGCTTTCTTT.

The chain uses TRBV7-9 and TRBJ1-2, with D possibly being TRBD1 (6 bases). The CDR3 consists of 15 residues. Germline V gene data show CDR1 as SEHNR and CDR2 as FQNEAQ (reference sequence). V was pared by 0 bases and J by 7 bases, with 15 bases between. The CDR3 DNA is TGTGCCAGCAGCTTAGCCCAACCCACAGGGCTTGGCTACACCTTC. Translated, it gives CASSLAQPTGLGYTF.

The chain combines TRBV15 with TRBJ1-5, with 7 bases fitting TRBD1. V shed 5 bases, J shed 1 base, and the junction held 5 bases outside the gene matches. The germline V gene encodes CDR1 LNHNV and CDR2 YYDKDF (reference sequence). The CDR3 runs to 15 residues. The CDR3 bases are TGTGCCACCAGCCCCCGACAGGGAAGCAATCAGCCCCAGCATTTT. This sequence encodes CATSPRQGSNQPQHF. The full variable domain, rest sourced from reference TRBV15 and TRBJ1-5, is DAMVIQNPRYQVTQFGKPVTLSCSQTLNHNVMYWYQQKSSQAPKLLFHYYDKDFNNEADTPDNFQSRRPNTSFCFLDIRSPGLGDTAMYLCATSPRQGSNQPQHFGDGTRLSIL.

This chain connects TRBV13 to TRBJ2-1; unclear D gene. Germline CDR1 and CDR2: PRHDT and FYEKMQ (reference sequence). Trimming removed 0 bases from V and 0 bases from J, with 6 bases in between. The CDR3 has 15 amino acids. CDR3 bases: TGTGCCAGCAGCTTAGGTAGAGGCTCCTACAATGAGCAGTTCTTC. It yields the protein CASSLGRGSYNEQFF.

The DNA of the CDR3 is TGCGCCAGCGGCGGGACTCTGGGAGGGGGCACTGAAGCTTTCTTT. Translation gives CASGGTLGGGTEAFF. The V gene is TRBV5-1, the J gene TRBJ1-1; the D gene is possibly TRBD1 (6 bases). The CDR3 runs 15 residues. Between the trimmed V and J ends, which lost 7 bases and 4 bases, there was a span of 20 bases. CDR1 and CDR2 (germline): SGHRS, YFSETQ.

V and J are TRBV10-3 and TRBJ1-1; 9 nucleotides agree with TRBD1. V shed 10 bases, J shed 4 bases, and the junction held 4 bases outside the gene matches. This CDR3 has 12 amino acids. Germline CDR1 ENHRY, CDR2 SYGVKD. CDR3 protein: CATTGGGTEAFF. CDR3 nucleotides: TGTGCCACCACAGGGGGCGGCACTGAAGCTTTCTTT.

In DNA form, the CDR3 reads TGTGCCAGCAGCTTACCCCCGGGACAGGGGGGGAATGAGCAGTTCTTC. Its protein product is CASSLPPGQGGNEQFF. V and J are TRBV6-6 and TRBJ2-1; 11 bases map to TRBD1. V lost 6 bases and J lost 7; bases outside the gene matches: 11. The CDR3 runs 16 residues. The germline V gene encodes CDR1 MNHNY and CDR2 SVGAGI (reference sequence).

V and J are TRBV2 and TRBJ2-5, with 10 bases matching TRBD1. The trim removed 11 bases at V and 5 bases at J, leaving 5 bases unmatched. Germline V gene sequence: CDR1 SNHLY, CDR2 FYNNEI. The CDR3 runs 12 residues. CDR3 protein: CAGRTGGETQYF. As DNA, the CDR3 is TGTGCCGGACGGACAGGGGGGGAGACCCAGTACTTC.